The sequence of this T cell receptor beta chain was determined in a study of OX40 agonist ivuxolimab in advanced cancers. Study as a whole: Males comprised approximately 84% of the group, whose mean age was about 62 years (range roughly 20 to 85). Study results and limitations: Dose levels from 0.1 to 3.0 mg/kg saw CD4+ and CD8+ blood T cells expand clonally by week 6.

Comments on this clone: The antigen is not known.

Clones were sequenced by immunoSEQ multiplex PCR, and TCRdb holds only the in-frame ones, with some missing. The repertoire consists of over 25,000 clones, with around 90% occurring once and the leading ten covering over 7.5%. Germline values: CDR1 SQVTM, CDR2 ANQGSEA. Between the trimmed V and J ends, which lost 1 base and 5 bases, there was a span of 12 bases. This CDR3 contains 14 residues. The clonotype was recovered from an adult with an advanced solid tumor such as melanoma, head and neck, liver or kidney cancer. The sample was CD4+ or CD8+ T cells sorted from blood, taken in a trial of the OX40 agonist ivuxolimab. The chain joins TRBV29-1 to TRBJ2-1; D gene uncertain. Here the CDR3 DNA reads TGCAGCGTTGAAGGGGTGCGCCTGAACAATGAGCAGTTCTTC. It encodes CSVEGVRLNNEQFF.